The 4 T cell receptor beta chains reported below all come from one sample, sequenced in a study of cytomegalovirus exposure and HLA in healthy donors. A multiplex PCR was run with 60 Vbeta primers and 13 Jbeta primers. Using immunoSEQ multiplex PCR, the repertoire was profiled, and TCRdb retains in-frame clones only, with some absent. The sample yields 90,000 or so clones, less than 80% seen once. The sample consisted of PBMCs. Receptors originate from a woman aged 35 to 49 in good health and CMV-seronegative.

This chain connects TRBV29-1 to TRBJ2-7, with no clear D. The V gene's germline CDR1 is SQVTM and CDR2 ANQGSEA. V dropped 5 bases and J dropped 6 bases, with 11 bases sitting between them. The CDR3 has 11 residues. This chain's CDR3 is CSVWNPGEQYF. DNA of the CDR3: TGCAGCGTTTGGAACCCGGGCGAGCAGTACTTC.

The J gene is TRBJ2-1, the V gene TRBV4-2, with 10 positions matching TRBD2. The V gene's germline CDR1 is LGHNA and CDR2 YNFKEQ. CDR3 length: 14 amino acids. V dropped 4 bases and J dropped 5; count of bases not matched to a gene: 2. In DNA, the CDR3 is TGTGCCAGCAGCCGCGGACTAGCGGACAATGAGCAGTTCTTC. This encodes CASSRGLADNEQFF.

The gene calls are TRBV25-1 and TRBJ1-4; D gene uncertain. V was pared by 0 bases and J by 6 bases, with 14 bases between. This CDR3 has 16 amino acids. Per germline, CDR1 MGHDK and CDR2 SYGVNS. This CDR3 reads CASSEYGRKEDEKLFF. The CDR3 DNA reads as TGTGCCAGCAGTGAATATGGAAGGAAGGAGGATGAAAAACTGTTTTTT.

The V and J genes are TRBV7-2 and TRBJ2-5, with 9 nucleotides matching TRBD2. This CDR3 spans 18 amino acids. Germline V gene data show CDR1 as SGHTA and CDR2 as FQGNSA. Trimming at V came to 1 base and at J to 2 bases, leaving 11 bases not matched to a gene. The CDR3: CASSLGPLAGYSQETQYF. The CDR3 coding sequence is TGTGCCAGCAGCTTAGGTCCTCTAGCGGGATACTCACAAGAGACCCAGTACTTC. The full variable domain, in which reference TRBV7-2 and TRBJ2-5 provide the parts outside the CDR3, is GAGVSQSPSNKVTEKGKDVELRCDPISGHTALYWYRQSLGQGLEFLIYFQGNSAPDKSGLPSDRFSAERTGGSVSTLTIQRTQQEDSAVYLCASSLGPLAGYSQETQYFGPGTRLLVL.